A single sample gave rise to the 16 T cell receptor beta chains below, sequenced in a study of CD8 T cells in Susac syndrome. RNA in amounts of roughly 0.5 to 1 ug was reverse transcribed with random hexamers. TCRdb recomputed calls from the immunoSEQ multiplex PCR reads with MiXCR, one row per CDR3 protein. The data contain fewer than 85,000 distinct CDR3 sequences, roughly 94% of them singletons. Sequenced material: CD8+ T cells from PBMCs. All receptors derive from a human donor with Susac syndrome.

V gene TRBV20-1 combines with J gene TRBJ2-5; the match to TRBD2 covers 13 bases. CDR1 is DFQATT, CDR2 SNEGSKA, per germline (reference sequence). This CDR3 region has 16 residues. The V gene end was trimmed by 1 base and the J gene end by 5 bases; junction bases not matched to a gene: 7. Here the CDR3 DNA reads TGCAGTGCTAGAGCCCGGGGACTAGCGGGATTGGAGACCCAGTACTTC. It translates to CSARARGLAGLETQYF.

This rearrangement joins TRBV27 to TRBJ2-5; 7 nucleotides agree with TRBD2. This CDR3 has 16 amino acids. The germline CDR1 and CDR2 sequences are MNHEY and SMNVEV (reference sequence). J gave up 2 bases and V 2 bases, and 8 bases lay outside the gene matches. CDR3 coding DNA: TGTGCCAGCAGTTTACAGGCTAGCGGATGGCAAGAGACCCAGTACTTC. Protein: CASSLQASGWQETQYF.

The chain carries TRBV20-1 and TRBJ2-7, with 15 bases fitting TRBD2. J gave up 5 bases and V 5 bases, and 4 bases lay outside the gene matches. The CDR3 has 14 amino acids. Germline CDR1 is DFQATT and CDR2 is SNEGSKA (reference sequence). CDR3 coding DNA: TGCAGTGCTTCGGGACTAGCGGGAGGAAACGAGCAGTACTTC. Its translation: CSASGLAGGNEQYF.

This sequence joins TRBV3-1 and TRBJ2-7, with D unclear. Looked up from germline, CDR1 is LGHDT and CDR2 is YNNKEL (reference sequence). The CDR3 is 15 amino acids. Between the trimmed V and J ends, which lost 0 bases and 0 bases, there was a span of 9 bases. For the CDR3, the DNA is TGTGCCAGCAGCCAAGAGGGCGGCTACTCCTACGAGCAGTACTTC. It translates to CASSQEGGYSYEQYF.

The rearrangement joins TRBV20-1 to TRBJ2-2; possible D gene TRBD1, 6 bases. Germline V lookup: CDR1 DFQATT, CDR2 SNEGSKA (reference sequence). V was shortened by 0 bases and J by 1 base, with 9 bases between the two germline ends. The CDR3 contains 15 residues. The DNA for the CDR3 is TGCAGTGCTAGAGAGTGGGGGCTGAACACCGGGGAGCTGTTTTTT. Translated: CSAREWGLNTGELFF.

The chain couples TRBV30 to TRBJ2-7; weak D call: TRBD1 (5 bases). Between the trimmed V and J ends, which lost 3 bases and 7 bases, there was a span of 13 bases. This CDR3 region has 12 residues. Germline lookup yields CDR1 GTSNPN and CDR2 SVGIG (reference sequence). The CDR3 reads CAWRGPAWEQYF. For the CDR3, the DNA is TGTGCCTGGAGGGGGCCCGCGTGGGAGCAGTACTTC.

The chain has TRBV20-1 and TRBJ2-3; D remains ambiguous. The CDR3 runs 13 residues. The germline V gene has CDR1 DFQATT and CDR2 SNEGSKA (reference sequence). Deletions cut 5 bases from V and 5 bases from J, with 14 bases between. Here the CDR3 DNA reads TGCAGTGCTCATTACCTGGTCATAGATACGCAGTATTTT. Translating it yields CSAHYLVIDTQYF.

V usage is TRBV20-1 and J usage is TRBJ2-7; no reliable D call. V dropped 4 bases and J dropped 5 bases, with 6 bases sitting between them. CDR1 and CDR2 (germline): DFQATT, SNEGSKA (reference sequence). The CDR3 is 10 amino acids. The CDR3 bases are TGCAGTGCTACCCATAACGAGCAGTACTTC. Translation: CSATHNEQYF.

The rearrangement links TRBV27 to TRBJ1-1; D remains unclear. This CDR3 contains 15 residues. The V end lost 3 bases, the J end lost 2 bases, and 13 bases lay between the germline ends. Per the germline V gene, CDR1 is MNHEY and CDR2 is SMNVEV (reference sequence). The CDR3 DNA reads TGTGCCAGCAGTTTGGGGTTTGGGGTCAACACTGAAGCTTTCTTT. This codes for CASSLGFGVNTEAFF.

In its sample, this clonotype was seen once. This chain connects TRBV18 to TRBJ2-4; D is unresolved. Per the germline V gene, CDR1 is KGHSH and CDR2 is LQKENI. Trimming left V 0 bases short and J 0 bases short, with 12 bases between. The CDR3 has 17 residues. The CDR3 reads CASSPPDELIAKNIQYF. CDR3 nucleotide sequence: TGTGCCAGCTCACCACCGGACGAGCTGATAGCCAAAAACATTCAGTACTTC.

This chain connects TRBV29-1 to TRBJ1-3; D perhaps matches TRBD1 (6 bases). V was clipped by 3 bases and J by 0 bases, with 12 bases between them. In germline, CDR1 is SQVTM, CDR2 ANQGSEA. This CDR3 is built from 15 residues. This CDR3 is CSVERDTNSGNTIYF. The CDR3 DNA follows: TGCAGCGTTGAGAGGGACACCAACTCTGGAAACACCATATATTTT. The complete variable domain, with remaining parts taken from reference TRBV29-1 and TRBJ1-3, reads SAVISQKPSRDICQRGTSLTIQCQVDSQVTMMFWYRQQPGQSLTLIATANQGSEATYESGFVIDKFPISRPNLTFSTLTVSNMSPEDSSIYLCSVERDTNSGNTIYFGEGSWLTVV.

The chain's CDR3 is CSASSVSSYEQYF. The CDR3, as DNA: TGCAGTGCTAGTTCCGTCTCATCCTACGAGCAGTACTTC. The chain uses TRBV20-1 and TRBJ2-7, with D unresolved. V shed 3 bases and J shed 1 base, with 10 bases lying between them. The CDR3 extends over 13 amino acids. CDR1 and CDR2 from the germline V gene are DFQATT and SNEGSKA (reference sequence).

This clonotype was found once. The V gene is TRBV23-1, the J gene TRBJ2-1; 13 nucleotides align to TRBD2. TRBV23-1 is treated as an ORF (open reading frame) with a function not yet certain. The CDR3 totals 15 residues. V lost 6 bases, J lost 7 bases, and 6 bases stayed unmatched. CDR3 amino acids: CASSPGLAGQNEQFF. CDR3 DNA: TGCGCCAGCAGCCCGGGACTAGCGGGACAGAATGAGCAGTTCTTC.

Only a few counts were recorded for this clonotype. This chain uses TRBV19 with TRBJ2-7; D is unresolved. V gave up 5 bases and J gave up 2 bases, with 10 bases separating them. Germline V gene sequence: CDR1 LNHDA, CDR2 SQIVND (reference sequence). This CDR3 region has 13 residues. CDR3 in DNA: TGTGCCAGTAGTGCAGGTTCGGCCTACGAGCAGTACTTC. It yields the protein CASSAGSAYEQYF.

The DNA of the CDR3 is TGTGCCTGGGGGATAGATAGCTCCTACAATGAGCAGTTCTTC. It codes for CAWGIDSSYNEQFF. This sequence joins TRBV30 and TRBJ2-1, with no clear D. V lost 5 bases, J lost 0 bases, and 11 bases lay in between. The CDR3 has 14 residues. CDR1 is GTSNPN, CDR2 SVGIG, per germline (reference sequence).

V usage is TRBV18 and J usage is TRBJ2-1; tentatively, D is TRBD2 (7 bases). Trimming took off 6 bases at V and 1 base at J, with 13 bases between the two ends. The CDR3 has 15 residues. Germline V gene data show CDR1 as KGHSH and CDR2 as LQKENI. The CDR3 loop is CASSPGGRSYNEQFF. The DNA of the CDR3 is TGTGCCAGCTCCCCGGGGGGCAGGTCCTACAATGAGCAGTTCTTC.